This is a list of T cell receptor beta chains from one sample in a study of OX40 agonist ivuxolimab in advanced cancers. The protocol was immunoSEQ multiplex PCR, while the TCRdb copy is restricted to in-frame clones and leaves out a portion. The sample contains roughly 83,000 clones, about 90% of which appear only once. The specimen was CD4+ or CD8+ T cells sorted from blood, collected in a trial of the OX40 agonist ivuxolimab. Source of these receptors: an adult with an advanced solid tumor such as melanoma, head and neck, liver or kidney cancer. The CDR3 runs from the conserved cysteine through the conserved F or W. Fields, in order: D gene, clone size, J gene, V gene, CDR3 DNA, CDR3 protein. A D gene is named only where the DNA matches it firmly. Part of the rows lack a size; the others show once, few, many or a class for expanded clones.

d_call: -; clone_size: -; j_call: TRBJ2-1; v_call: TRBV29-1; cdr3_nt: TGCAGCGTTGAAAAAGCGGAGGGTGGCAATGAGCAGTTCTTC; cdr3_aa: CSVEKAEGGNEQFF
d_call: -; clone_size: -; j_call: TRBJ2-3; v_call: TRBV18; cdr3_nt: TGTGCCAGCCCCAGACCAGATACGCAGTATTTT; cdr3_aa: CASPRPDTQYF
d_call: TRBD2; clone_size: -; j_call: TRBJ2-1; v_call: TRBV29-1; cdr3_nt: TGCAGCGTCCTTGGCGGGAGGGCTTACAATGAGCAGTTCTTC; cdr3_aa: CSVLGGRAYNEQFF
d_call: -; clone_size: -; j_call: TRBJ2-3; v_call: TRBV10-3; cdr3_nt: TGTGCCATCAGTGGACTAGGTGGAGCCGATACGCAGTATTTT; cdr3_aa: CAISGLGGADTQYF
d_call: -; clone_size: -; j_call: TRBJ2-5; v_call: TRBV5-6; cdr3_nt: TGTGCCAGCAGCCCACGTCACCAAGAGACCCAGTACTTC; cdr3_aa: CASSPRHQETQYF
d_call: -; clone_size: -; j_call: TRBJ1-5; v_call: TRBV12-5; cdr3_nt: TGTGCTAGTGCCTATAGCAATCAGCCCCAGCATTTT; cdr3_aa: CASAYSNQPQHF
d_call: -; clone_size: -; j_call: TRBJ2-1; v_call: TRBV6-5; cdr3_nt: TGTGCCAGCGGCCTTGAGCAGTTCTTC; cdr3_aa: CASGLEQFF
d_call: TRBD1; clone_size: -; j_call: TRBJ1-1; v_call: TRBV6-6; cdr3_nt: TGTGCCAGCGGCTTTTCGACAGGGAAGAACACTGAAGCTTTCTTT; cdr3_aa: CASGFSTGKNTEAFF
d_call: -; clone_size: once; j_call: TRBJ1-5; v_call: TRBV5-4; cdr3_nt: TGTGCCAGCAGCTTGTTCGGGGTTAGTCAGCCCCAGCATTTT; cdr3_aa: CASSLFGVSQPQHF
d_call: -; clone_size: -; j_call: TRBJ1-5; v_call: TRBV19; cdr3_nt: TGTGCCAGTAGTATTGTACCGTATAGCAATCAGCCCCAGCATTTT; cdr3_aa: CASSIVPYSNQPQHF
d_call: -; clone_size: -; j_call: TRBJ2-1; v_call: TRBV9; cdr3_nt: TGTGCCAGCAGCGAGGGGGGATGGGACAATGAGCAGTTCTTC; cdr3_aa: CASSEGGWDNEQFF
d_call: -; clone_size: -; j_call: TRBJ2-7; v_call: TRBV5-8; cdr3_nt: TGTGCCAGCAGAAAAGGACCCCGCGAGCAGTACTTC; cdr3_aa: CASRKGPREQYF
d_call: -; clone_size: -; j_call: TRBJ1-2; v_call: TRBV27; cdr3_nt: TGTGCCAGCAGTTTACTCAGGACACCAAGCCTGAATGGCTACACCTTC; cdr3_aa: CASSLLRTPSLNGYTF
d_call: -; clone_size: -; j_call: TRBJ1-4; v_call: TRBV30; cdr3_nt: TGTGCCTGGACGGGGAACGGTGAAAAACTGTTTTTT; cdr3_aa: CAWTGNGEKLFF
d_call: -; clone_size: -; j_call: TRBJ1-5; v_call: TRBV19; cdr3_nt: TGTGCCAGTAGTATAGCCTCCCTTTATAGCAATCAGCCCCAGCATTTT; cdr3_aa: CASSIASLYSNQPQHF
d_call: -; clone_size: -; j_call: TRBJ1-5; v_call: TRBV7-6; cdr3_nt: TGTGCCAGCAGCTTACGGGGGGTCGGTCAGCCCCAGCATTTT; cdr3_aa: CASSLRGVGQPQHF
d_call: -; clone_size: -; j_call: TRBJ2-3; v_call: TRBV4-3; cdr3_nt: TGCGCCAGCAGCCAAGGGCACCTCGGGGCTGCGCTCACAGATACGCAGTATTTT; cdr3_aa: CASSQGHLGAALTDTQYF